One and the same sample provided the 24 T cell receptor beta chains below, sequenced in a study. TCRdb redid the calling of the 5' RACE reads with MiXCR, one entry per CDR3 protein. Counted here are approximately 30,000 distinct CDR3 sequences, less than 25% occurring once; the ten biggest clones make up roughly 4.5%. Sequencing input: memory CD4+ T cells sorted from blood. Subset reported: memory CD4+ T cells, CD4+CD45RO+CD25-. The receptors stem from a female donor with breast cancer.

Concerning this clonotype: A much bigger clone sits one base away, suggesting this may be a read error. CDR3: CTSSYLGNTEAFF. As DNA, the CDR3 is TGCACCAGCAGTTACTTAGGTAACACTGAAGCTTTCTTT. This chain joins TRBV5-1 and TRBJ1-1; D not certain. This CDR3 comprises 13 residues. The V gene's germline CDR1 is SGHRS and CDR2 YFSETQ.

This clonotype was observed a handful of times. At one boundary the junction diverges from the germline segment, which might be a read error. This sequence joins TRBV4-1 and TRBJ1-6; D gene ambiguous. Germline assignment: CDR1 MGHRA and CDR2 YSYEKL. The CDR3 consists of 15 residues. The CDR3 loop reads CAGSQVADTYSPLHF. The CDR3 nucleotides are TGCGCCGGCAGCCAGGTCGCAGACACCTATTCACCCCTCCACTTT.

This clonotype was observed many times. In DNA form, the CDR3 reads TGTGCCAGCAGCGTAGCGAAAGACCCCCGAGACACGAGAACCGGGGAGCTGTTTTTT. It is translated as CASSVAKDPRDTRTGELFF. This chain connects TRBV9 to TRBJ2-2; no clear D. Trimming removed 0 bases from V and 5 bases from J, with 23 bases in between. The CDR3 loop spans 19 amino acids. Looked up from germline, CDR1 is SGDLS and CDR2 is YYNGEE.

As concerns this clonotype: This sequence may be a read error, since a much larger clone differs from it by one base. The chain joins TRBV27 to TRBJ2-7; 8 positions agree with TRBD1. Germline CDR1 reads MNHEY; CDR2 reads SMNVEV (reference sequence). CDR3 length equals 12 residues. V was pared by 10 bases and J by 6 bases, with 8 bases of the junction left unmatched. The CDR3: CANRGTGFEQYF. DNA of the CDR3: TGTGCCAACAGGGGGACAGGATTCGAGCAGTACTTC.

This clonotype was seen ten or more times. The rearrangement uses TRBV20-1 and TRBJ1-1; TRBD1 matches at 8 bases. This CDR3 region has 13 residues. J gave up 4 bases and V 6 bases, and 7 bases lay outside the gene matches. Germline CDR1 DFQATT, CDR2 SNEGSKA (reference sequence). CDR3 nucleotides: TGCAGTGCACCGGACAGGGTGGGCACTGAAGCTTTCTTT. Translation: CSAPDRVGTEAFF.

This sequence joins TRBV7-2 and TRBJ2-1, with D tentatively TRBD1 (5 bases). The V end lost 2 bases, the J end lost 0 bases, and 11 bases lay between the germline ends. The CDR3 is 16 amino acids. The germline CDR1 and CDR2 sequences are SGHTA and FQGNSA. The CDR3 region is CASSLIGQSSYNEQFF. In DNA form, the CDR3 reads TGTGCCAGCAGCTTAATCGGACAAAGCTCCTACAATGAGCAGTTCTTC.

This clonotype was seen more than once but under ten times. This sequence joins TRBV24-1 and TRBJ2-7; the D call may be TRBD1 or TRBD2 (5 bases each). CDR3 length: 15 residues. CDR1 and CDR2 from the germline V gene are KGHDR and SFDVKD. V lost 3 bases and J lost 4, with 15 bases in between. The CDR3, as DNA: TGTGCCACCAGTGATGCAGGGCACGGGGTTTACGAGCAGTACTTC. It is translated as CATSDAGHGVYEQYF.

The chain employs TRBV7-9 and TRBJ2-3, with 10 bases aligning to TRBD2. This CDR3 spans 18 amino acids. V shed 6 bases, J shed 0 bases, and the junction held 12 bases outside the gene matches. Germline CDR1 and CDR2: SEHNR and FQNEAQ (reference sequence). In DNA, the CDR3 is TGTGCCAGCAGAAAACTTAGGACTAGCGGTTCTAGCACAGATACGCAGTATTTT. Protein: CASRKLRTSGSSTDTQYF.

The chain couples TRBV12-3 or TRBV12-4 to TRBJ2-1; the match to TRBD1 covers 8 bases. This CDR3 contains 17 residues. The V gene end was trimmed by 2 bases and the J gene end by 8 bases; junction bases not matched to a gene: 14. Here the CDR3 DNA reads TGTGCCAGCAGTTTAATACCCGGGACAGGCCCACCGGATGAGCAGTTCTTC. Its translation is CASSLIPGTGPPDEQFF.

V usage is TRBV5-1 and J usage is TRBJ2-3, with a possible D match to TRBD1 (6 bases). Germline CDR1 is SGHRS and CDR2 is YFSETQ. This CDR3 has 12 amino acids. Trimming removed 3 bases from V and 6 bases from J, with 8 bases in between. CDR3 in DNA: TGCGCCAGCAGCTCGCAGGGGGATACGCAGTATTTT. It codes for CASSSQGDTQYF. Full variable domain (rest looked up from reference TRBV5-1 and TRBJ2-3): KAGVTQTPRYLIKTRGQQVTLSCSPISGHRSVSWYQQTPGQGLQFLFEYFSETQRNKGNFPGRFSGRQFSNSRSEMNVSTLELGDSALYLCASSSQGDTQYFGPGTRLTVL.

The chain is built from TRBV5-6 and TRBJ2-1; possible D gene TRBD2, 5 bases. Germline CDR1 SGHDT, CDR2 YYEEEE. This CDR3 has 13 residues. The V gene lost 4 bases and the J gene lost 3 bases, with 8 bases spanning the gap. The DNA of the CDR3 is TGTGCCAGCAGCCGCGGGTTCTACAATGAGCAGTTCTTC. It codes for CASSRGFYNEQFF.

The sample holds many counts of this clonotype. The V gene is TRBV9, the J gene TRBJ1-1; D is perhaps TRBD1 (5 bases). This CDR3 has 14 residues. Germline V gene data show CDR1 as SGDLS and CDR2 as YYNGEE. V was cut by 4 bases and J by 5 bases, with 15 bases left in between. The DNA of the CDR3 is TGTGCCAGCAGCCTAGATAGGGGACTTACTGAAGCTTTCTTT. This encodes CASSLDRGLTEAFF. The whole variable domain, filled in from reference TRBV9 and TRBJ1-1, reads DSGVTQTPKHLITATGQRVTLRCSPRSGDLSVYWYQQSLDQGLQFLIQYYNGEERAKGNILERFSAQQFPDLHSELNLSSLELGDSALYFCASSLDRGLTEAFFGQGTRLTVV.

This clonotype was detected a few times. The rearrangement joins TRBV5-1 to TRBJ2-7; TRBD1 aligns across 9 bases. Germline CDR1 is SGHRS and CDR2 is YFSETQ. This CDR3 spans 15 amino acids. V lost 4 bases to trimming and J lost 3 bases; unmatched junction nucleotides: 8. The CDR3 sequence is CASSTGQGPFYEQYF. For the CDR3, the DNA is TGCGCCAGCAGCACCGGACAGGGGCCCTTCTACGAGCAGTACTTC.

In its sample, this clonotype was seen many times. This chain links TRBV4-2 with TRBJ2-7; D is unclear. The CDR3 runs 17 residues. Germline values: CDR1 LGHNA, CDR2 YNFKEQ. The V and J ends lost 1 base and 2 bases respectively, with 18 bases between them. CDR3 nucleotides: TGTGCCAGCAGCCAAGTCGTATTGGGCCAGGCCACCTACGAGCAGTACTTC. Amino acid sequence: CASSQVVLGQATYEQYF.

The sample holds many counts of this clonotype. This chain joins TRBV11-1 and TRBJ2-1; the D is unclear. V lost 1 base and J 9 bases, leaving 7 bases between the germline ends. CDR3 length: 12 residues. Germline CDR1 and CDR2: SGHAT and FQDESV (reference sequence). The CDR3 bases are TGTGCCAGCAGCTTAGGGGGAAGTGAGCAGTTCTTC. Translating gives CASSLGGSEQFF.

About this clonotype: One end of the junction does not line up with germline, which may come from a read error. The chain couples TRBV15 to TRBJ1-5; the D is unclear. The V gene's germline CDR1 is LNHNV and CDR2 YYDKDF (reference sequence). There are 15 residues in the CDR3. CDR3 DNA: TGTGCCGCCAGCAGAGGCAAAAATAGCAATCAGCCCCAGCATTTT. It codes for CAASRGKNSNQPQHF.

V gene TRBV6-5 combines with J gene TRBJ2-5, with D uncertain. Germline CDR1 MNHEY, CDR2 SVGAGI. CDR3 length equals 15 residues. V lost 7 bases and J 2 bases, leaving 17 bases between the germline ends. The CDR3 DNA reads as TGTGCCAGCAAGGCCTGGGCTAACGAACAAGAGACCCAGTACTTC. Its translation: CASKAWANEQETQYF.

The chain links TRBV6-5 to TRBJ2-7, with 8 positions matching TRBD1. The V gene end was trimmed by 4 bases and the J gene end by 5 bases; junction bases not matched to a gene: 7. The CDR3 length is 14 residues. The germline V gene has CDR1 MNHEY and CDR2 SVGAGI. The CDR3 DNA is TGTGCCAGCAGTTTAGGACAGGGTACCCACGAGCAGTACTTC. This codes for CASSLGQGTHEQYF.

V usage is TRBV10-3 and J usage is TRBJ2-5; D is unresolved. The V end lost 6 bases, the J end lost 4 bases, and 9 bases lay between the germline ends. This CDR3 region has 12 residues. CDR1 is ENHRY, CDR2 SYGVKD, per germline. CDR3 protein: CAISGLGETQYF. The DNA for the CDR3 is TGTGCCATCAGCGGGTTAGGAGAGACCCAGTACTTC.

J is TRBJ2-3 and V is TRBV20-1; 7 nucleotides align to TRBD1. The J segment lost 6 bases and the V segment lost 7 bases, leaving 16 bases of the junction unmatched. The CDR3 has 15 residues. Germline V lookup: CDR1 DFQATT, CDR2 SNEGSKA (reference sequence). CDR3 amino acids: CSVIPGQFLGDTQYF. The CDR3 region has the DNA TGCAGTGTTATACCGGGACAGTTCCTCGGGGATACGCAGTATTTT.

Remarks on this clonotype: A much larger clone differs by one base, so this may be a read error. It is likely a read error, because the conserved phenylalanine at the end of the CDR3 is missing. V usage is TRBV27 and J usage is TRBJ2-7, with D unresolved. The germline V gene has CDR1 MNHEY and CDR2 SMNVEV (reference sequence). The V end was cut by 4 bases, the J end by 3 bases, with 7 bases between. The CDR3 length is 12 residues. This CDR3 is CASSSGLYEQYL. The CDR3 nucleotides read TGTGCCAGCAGTTCGGGTCTCTACGAGCAGTACCTC.

This chain links TRBV7-9 with TRBJ1-2; possible D gene TRBD1, 5 bases. This CDR3 is 13 amino acids long. Trimming removed 1 base from V and 13 bases from J, with 16 bases in between. Germline CDR1 is SEHNR and CDR2 is FQNEAQ (reference sequence). The CDR3: CASSLDHRPWGTF. The CDR3 DNA sequence: TGTGCCAGCAGCTTAGACCACAGGCCCTGGGGCACCTTC.

This clonotype came up a few times. The rearrangement uses TRBV7-9 and TRBJ2-1, with 8 bases lining up with TRBD2. J lost 2 bases, V lost 1 base, and 13 bases had no gene match. This CDR3 has 19 residues. Germline values: CDR1 SEHNR, CDR2 FQNEAQ (reference sequence). The CDR3 nucleotides read TGTGCCAGCAGCTTAGATGCAGGGGAAGCGGGAGTCCCCTACAATGAGCAGTTCTTC. It translates to CASSLDAGEAGVPYNEQFF.

The gene calls are TRBV27 and TRBJ1-5; D possibly corresponds to TRBD1 (5 bases). Germline assignment: CDR1 MNHEY and CDR2 SMNVEV (reference sequence). This CDR3 contains 16 residues. V was clipped by 9 bases and J by 4 bases, with 22 bases between them. CDR3 bases: TGTGCCAGTCAAATGGGCCAGGGACTTGGGAATCAGCCCCAGCATTTT. Protein sequence: CASQMGQGLGNQPQHF.